Described below is a single TCR beta chain sequence and its context. Its target is unknown. The sample comes from a study of CD8+ T cells in alopecia areata. Whole-study findings and limits: Patients shared TCRs less clearly than mice did, possibly for HLA-related reasons.

The treatment here: oral pan-JAK inhibitor, 5-10 mg twice daily. Isolated RNA was reverse transcribed into cDNA used as the sequencing template. The data were produced by immunoSEQ multiplex PCR, yet TCRdb's version contains in-frame clones alone and is incomplete. Counted here are more than 150,000 clones, approximately 60% occurring once; the ten biggest clones make up approximately 3.5%. V was shortened by 7 bases and J by 5 bases, with 14 bases between the two germline ends. This CDR3 has 13 residues. Germline loops: CDR1 SQVTM, CDR2 ANQGSEA. The TCR comes from a human donor with alopecia areata. Source: CD4+ T cells sorted from blood, taken at week 4, from a patient treated with tofacitinib. This chain joins TRBV29-1 and TRBJ2-2; D remains ambiguous. The CDR3: CSGVAGATGELFF. CDR3 DNA sequence: TGCAGCGGGGTGGCAGGAGCAACCGGGGAGCTGTTTTTT.